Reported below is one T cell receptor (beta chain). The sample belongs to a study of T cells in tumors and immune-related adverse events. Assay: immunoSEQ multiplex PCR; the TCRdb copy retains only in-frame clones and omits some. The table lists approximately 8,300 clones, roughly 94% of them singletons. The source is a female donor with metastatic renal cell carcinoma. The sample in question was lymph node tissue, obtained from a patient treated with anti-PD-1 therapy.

CDR3 nucleotide sequence: TGCAGTGCTATACAGGGCCATGAGCAGTTCTTC. Protein: CSAIQGHEQFF. This chain links TRBV20-1 with TRBJ2-1, with TRBD1 as a possible D gene (6 bases). The CDR3 has 11 amino acids. V lost 4 bases, J lost 8 bases, and 9 bases lay in between. Germline V lookup: CDR1 DFQATT, CDR2 SNEGSKA (reference sequence).